The present T cell receptor beta chain was sequenced within a study of cytomegalovirus exposure and HLA in healthy donors. As for the study in general: The platform used for the approximately 120 validation repertoires matched that of the roughly 720 first-cohort repertoires, a later analysis reported.

General observations from the study: In the 130 or so validation repertoires, approximately 93% of cluster scores exceeded 0, per a later analysis. Most TCR sequences were uncommon, yet certain public TCRs appeared in many donors. The authors enumerated some 160 TCR beta chains as linked to cytomegalovirus.

Turning to this clone: Its antigen is still unknown.

Only in-frame clones appear in the TCRdb table, and some are missing; sequencing was by immunoSEQ multiplex PCR. Altogether about 260,000 clones are present, 80% to 95% being singletons, with the ten largest covering around 3.1%. Unmatched junction bases numbered 10, after V lost 0 bases and J lost 4 bases. The germline CDR1 and CDR2 sequences are SGDLS and YYNGEE. This CDR3 contains 16 residues. V gene TRBV9 combines with J gene TRBJ2-7, with 7 positions matching TRBD1. This TCR came from a young woman in good health and CMV-seronegative. Source material: PBMCs. The CDR3 here is CASSVGQTGQIYEQYF. CDR3 coding DNA: TGTGCCAGCAGCGTAGGGCAAACGGGACAGATTTACGAGCAGTACTTC.